The 12 T cell receptor beta chains below come from one sample, sequenced in a study of blood T cell repertoires in COVID-19. Profiling relied on immunoSEQ multiplex PCR, and the TCRdb table lists in-frame clones only, not all of them. The sample yields roughly 190,000 clones, more than 75% seen once. Sequenced: peripheral blood. The receptors come from a man aged 35-49 years with active or convalescent COVID-19.

This chain joins TRBV28 and TRBJ2-7; TRBD1 matches at 9 bases. The germline gives CDR1 MDHEN, CDR2 SYDVKM. V shed 5 bases, J shed 4 bases, and the junction held 24 bases outside the gene matches. The CDR3 length is 20 residues. The CDR3 here is CASSIPTGGERLLSHYEQYF. In DNA form, the CDR3 reads TGTGCCAGCAGTATCCCCACAGGGGGCGAGAGATTATTGAGCCATTACGAGCAGTACTTC. Full variable domain (outside the CDR3, taken from reference TRBV28 and TRBJ2-7): DVKVTQSSRYLVKRTGEKVFLECVQDMDHENMFWYRQDPGLGLRLIYFSYDVKMKEKGDIPEGYSVSREKKERFSLILESASTNQTSMYLCASSIPTGGERLLSHYEQYFGPGTRLTVT.

The rearrangement uses TRBV9 and TRBJ1-2; D is uncertain. V was cut by 3 bases and J by 2 bases, with 11 bases left in between. The CDR3 covers 14 residues. Germline V gives CDR1 SGDLS, CDR2 YYNGEE. The CDR3 DNA follows: TGTGCCAGCAGCGGGACGACGGGGAACTATGGCTACACCTTC. Protein sequence: CASSGTTGNYGYTF.

The chain joins TRBV27 to TRBJ1-2, with 9 bases identical to TRBD1. The CDR3 contains 14 residues. Germline lookup yields CDR1 MNHEY and CDR2 SMNVEV (reference sequence). J gave up 8 bases and V 7 bases, and 11 bases lay outside the gene matches. The CDR3 protein is CASNYQGGQGGYTF. In DNA form, the CDR3 reads TGTGCCAGCAACTATCAGGGGGGACAGGGAGGCTACACCTTC.

As concerns this clone: Other DNA sequences in the same sample also yield this CDR3. The gene calls are TRBV12-3 or TRBV12-4 and TRBJ1-3; D remains unclear. This CDR3 is 12 amino acids long. V lost 6 bases and J lost 2, with 5 bases in between. Written as DNA, the CDR3 is TGTGCCAGCAGCCCGGCTGGAAACACCATATATTTT. Amino acids: CASSPAGNTIYF.

This clone was observed a handful of times. The chain joins TRBV11-2 to TRBJ2-1; TRBD2 aligns across 7 bases. CDR1 and CDR2 from the germline V gene are SGHAT and FQNNGV. V was pared by 0 bases and J by 4 bases, with 6 bases of the junction left unmatched. The CDR3 sequence is 16 residues long. CDR3 in amino acids: CASSLDDSGLYNEQFF. As DNA, the CDR3 is TGTGCCAGCAGCTTAGATGATAGCGGGCTATACAATGAGCAGTTCTTC.

This sequence joins TRBV19 and TRBJ2-7; D unresolved. V was pared by 3 bases and J by 2 bases, with 8 bases between. The CDR3 consists of 13 residues. Germline assignment: CDR1 LNHDA and CDR2 SQIVND (reference sequence). CDR3 nucleotides: TGTGCCAGTAGTATTCAGCGAACCTACGAGCAGTACTTC. This sequence encodes CASSIQRTYEQYF.

This rearrangement joins TRBV18 to TRBJ2-1; TRBD1 might be the D (5 bases). Trimming shortened V by 4 bases and J by 5 bases, and 9 bases separated the two germline ends. Germline V gene lookup returns CDR1 KGHSH and CDR2 LQKENI. The CDR3 covers 13 residues. This CDR3 reads CASSREQDNEQFF. The CDR3 DNA is TGTGCCAGCTCACGGGAACAGGACAATGAGCAGTTCTTC.

This chain connects TRBV19 to TRBJ1-1, with 9 bases lining up with TRBD1. This CDR3 contains 14 residues. Looked up from germline, CDR1 is LNHDA and CDR2 is SQIVND (reference sequence). The V and J ends lost 6 bases and 7 bases, in that order; junction bases with no gene match: 9. The CDR3 DNA is TGTGCCAGTAGGGCCGGGACAGGGTTATATGAAGCTTTCTTT. Protein product: CASRAGTGLYEAFF.

The V gene is TRBV7-9, the J gene TRBJ2-1; the D gene is possibly TRBD2 (6 bases). The V end lost 7 bases, the J end lost 3 bases, and 16 bases lay between the germline ends. The germline gives CDR1 SEHNR, CDR2 FQNEAQ (reference sequence). This CDR3 has 15 residues. The CDR3 is CASNPSGFRYNEQFF. The CDR3 DNA reads TGTGCCAGCAACCCGAGCGGGTTTCGCTACAATGAGCAGTTCTTC.

This chain links TRBV5-1 with TRBJ2-4; 11 bases map to TRBD1. The trim removed 4 bases at V and 8 bases at J, leaving 5 bases unmatched. Germline lookup yields CDR1 SGHRS and CDR2 YFSETQ. This CDR3 spans 14 amino acids. CDR3 region: CASSVGDRGDIQYF. For the CDR3, the DNA is TGCGCCAGCAGCGTAGGGGACAGGGGGGACATTCAGTACTTC.

The gene calls are TRBV7-9 and TRBJ2-7; D perhaps matches TRBD1 (5 bases). The CDR3 length is 13 residues. The germline V and J ends were trimmed by 6 bases and 3 bases, with 12 bases remaining between them. Germline-derived CDR1 and CDR2 are SEHNR and FQNEAQ (reference sequence). CDR3 sequence (DNA): TGTGCCAGCAGAGTGGGGCACCTCTACGAGCAGTACTTC. It codes for CASRVGHLYEQYF.

V and J are TRBV6-2 or TRBV6-3 and TRBJ2-7; 9 positions agree with TRBD1. This CDR3 is 13 amino acids long. Germline V gene data show CDR1 as MNHEY and CDR2 as SVGEGT. The junction had 3 bases not matched to a gene; V was cut back by 2 bases and J by 7 bases. CDR3 sequence (DNA): TGTGCCAGCAGTTACGGCGGACAGGGGGAGCAGTACTTC. Translated: CASSYGGQGEQYF.